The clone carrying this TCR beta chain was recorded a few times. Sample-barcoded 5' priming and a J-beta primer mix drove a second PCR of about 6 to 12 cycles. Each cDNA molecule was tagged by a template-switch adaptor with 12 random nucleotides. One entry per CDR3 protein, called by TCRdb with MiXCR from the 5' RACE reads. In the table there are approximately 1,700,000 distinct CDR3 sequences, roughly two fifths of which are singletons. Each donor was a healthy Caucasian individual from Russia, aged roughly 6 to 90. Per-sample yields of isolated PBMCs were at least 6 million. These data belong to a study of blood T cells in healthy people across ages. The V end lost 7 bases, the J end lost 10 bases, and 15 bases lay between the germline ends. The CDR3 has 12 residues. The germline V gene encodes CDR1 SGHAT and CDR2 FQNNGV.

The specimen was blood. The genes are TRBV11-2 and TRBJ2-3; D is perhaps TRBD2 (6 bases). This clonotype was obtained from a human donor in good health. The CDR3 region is CASTNGGMAQYF. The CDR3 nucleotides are TGTGCCAGCACCAACGGGGGTATGGCGCAGTATTTT.